Below are 10 T cell receptor beta chains sequenced from a single sample in a study of blood T cell repertoires in COVID-19. Clones were read by immunoSEQ multiplex PCR, and TCRdb kept only the in-frame ones, dropping some. The sample carries over 300,000 clones, around 90% recorded once. The source material was peripheral blood. These receptors were obtained from a man aged 18 to 30 who had recovered from COVID-19.

The rearrangement uses TRBV14 and TRBJ2-3, with 8 bases fitting TRBD1. Trimming cost V 4 bases and J 3 bases; bases outside gene matches: 9. CDR1 is SGHDN and CDR2 is FVKESK in the germline V gene. This CDR3 is 16 amino acids long. This chain's CDR3 is CASSRDGTGRTDTQYF. The CDR3 DNA follows: TGTGCCAGCAGCCGCGATGGGACAGGTCGGACAGATACGCAGTATTTT.

The chain is built from TRBV5-4 and TRBJ2-2; 11 nucleotides line up with TRBD2. Per the germline V gene, CDR1 is SGHNT and CDR2 is YYREEE (reference sequence). V shed 4 bases, J shed 4 bases, and the junction held 9 bases outside the gene matches. This CDR3 has 17 amino acids. The CDR3 DNA sequence: TGTGCCAGCAGCCCGCATAGTAGCGGGAGGGTCACCGGGGAGCTGTTTTTT. Encoded protein: CASSPHSSGRVTGELFF. Looking up the rest from reference TRBV5-4 and TRBJ2-2 gives the full variable domain: ETGVTQSPTHLIKTRGQQVTLRCSSQSGHNTVSWYQQALGQGPQFIFQYYREEENGRGNFPPRFSGLQFPNYSSELNVNALELDDSALYLCASSPHSSGRVTGELFFGEGSRLTVL.

V and J are TRBV5-1 and TRBJ2-7, with TRBD1 matching over 7 bases. Germline V lookup: CDR1 SGHRS, CDR2 YFSETQ. The V and J ends lost 4 bases and 1 base, in that order; junction bases with no gene match: 8. The CDR3 length is 15 residues. CDR3 region: CASSPKTGISYEQYF. As DNA, the CDR3 is TGCGCCAGCAGCCCCAAGACAGGGATTTCCTACGAGCAGTACTTC.

The gene calls are TRBV5-5 and TRBJ1-2; no reliable D call. The length of the CDR3 is 14 residues. V lost 0 bases to trimming and J lost 2 bases, with 8 bases between them. Germline CDR1 SGHKS, CDR2 YYEKEE (reference sequence). CDR3 sequence (DNA): TGTGCCAGCAGCTTGGATCCATTGAACTATGGCTACACCTTC. Its protein is CASSLDPLNYGYTF.

V and J are TRBV5-4 and TRBJ1-5; no clear D gene. With 3 bases removed from V and 5 bases from J, the gap between germline ends came to 9 bases. There are 13 residues in the CDR3. Germline V gives CDR1 SGHNT, CDR2 YYREEE (reference sequence). CDR3 nucleotides: TGTGCCAGCAGCTCCGACCGGGATCAGCCCCAGCATTTT. This translates into CASSSDRDQPQHF.

The chain is built from TRBV27 and TRBJ2-2; D call uncertain. Trimming pared 5 bases from V and 3 bases from J, leaving 10 bases between. CDR3 length: 14 residues. CDR1 is MNHEY and CDR2 is SMNVEV in the germline V gene (reference sequence). The CDR3 loop is CASSLLFYTGELFF. The CDR3 nucleotides read TGTGCCAGCAGTCTCCTGTTCTACACCGGGGAGCTGTTTTTT.

V gene TRBV4-1 combines with J gene TRBJ2-7; 8 bases fit TRBD2. The CDR3 runs to 15 residues. Germline CDR1 reads MGHRA; CDR2 reads YSYEKL. V was pared by 4 bases and J by 7 bases, with 12 bases of the junction left unmatched. The CDR3 protein is CASSLGGAGVDEQYF. CDR3 bases: TGCGCCAGCAGCCTCGGGGGGGCGGGAGTAGATGAGCAGTACTTC.

This clone was seen once. The chain combines TRBV29-1 with TRBJ1-1; 7 positions agree with TRBD1. V trimming: 7 bases; J trimming: 0 bases; junction bases outside the gene matches: 5. This CDR3 comprises 13 residues. Germline CDR1 and CDR2: SQVTM and ANQGSEA. The CDR3 nucleotides read TGCAGCGAGGGGACAGTGTTGAACACTGAAGCTTTCTTT. It specifies CSEGTVLNTEAFF.

As DNA, the CDR3 is TGTGCTAGTGGTCCCAAACAGGGGGACTATCGCGAGCAGTACTTC. Its translation: CASGPKQGDYREQYF. The rearrangement links TRBV12-5 to TRBJ2-7; a possible D gene is TRBD1 (8 bases). The CDR3 length is 15 residues. The germline V gene has CDR1 LGHNT and CDR2 FRNRAP. Trimming removed 5 bases at V and 6 bases at J, with 20 bases between.

The rearrangement links TRBV11-2 to TRBJ2-5; D gene unclear. This CDR3 region has 13 residues. The germline gives CDR1 SGHAT, CDR2 FQNNGV. Trimming stripped 5 bases from V and 0 bases from J, with 7 bases between. The CDR3 loop reads CASSPVYQETQYF. The CDR3 DNA reads as TGTGCCAGCAGCCCAGTCTACCAAGAGACCCAGTACTTC.